A single sample is the source of the 26 T cell receptor beta chains below, sequenced in a study of T cell changes during pregnancy in multiple sclerosis. This table comes from immunoSEQ multiplex PCR, and its TCRdb copy is limited to in-frame clones, with some not included. The table has 15,000 to 20,000 clones, 70% to 90% seen once. The source was CD4+ T cells from peripheral blood mononuclear cells, collected in the first trimester of pregnancy. The source is a female donor in good health, enrolled as a control in a pregnancy study.

This chain connects TRBV5-6 to TRBJ1-5; D uncertain. CDR1 is SGHDT and CDR2 is YYEEEE in the germline V gene. There are 15 residues in the CDR3. V was clipped by 0 bases and J by 1 base, with 8 bases between them. The DNA of the CDR3 is TGTGCCAGCAGCTTGGGGCAGGTAAGCAATCAGCCCCAGCATTTT. This translates into CASSLGQVSNQPQHF.

The CDR3 here is CASSLGTGPEGYTF. In DNA form, the CDR3 reads TGTGCCAGCAGTTTGGGGACAGGGCCGGAGGGCTACACCTTC. The J gene is TRBJ1-2, the V gene TRBV7-2, with 9 bases matching TRBD1. The CDR3 has 14 residues. The junction had 10 bases not matched to a gene; V was cut back by 6 bases and J by 8 bases. The germline CDR1 and CDR2 sequences are SGHTA and FQGNSA.

The chain has TRBV5-1 and TRBJ1-1; tentatively, D is TRBD1 (6 bases). This CDR3 is 13 amino acids long. Trimming stripped 3 bases from V and 1 base from J, with 7 bases between. Germline V gives CDR1 SGHRS, CDR2 YFSETQ. The CDR3 loop reads CASSSQGNTEAFF. The CDR3 region has the DNA TGCGCCAGCAGCTCACAGGGGAACACTGAAGCTTTCTTT.

The chain couples TRBV2 to TRBJ1-1, with D perhaps TRBD1 (6 bases). With 4 bases removed from V and 3 bases from J, the gap between germline ends came to 15 bases. The CDR3 runs to 15 residues. Germline V CDR1 and CDR2: SNHLY, FYNNEI. CDR3 bases: TGTGCCAGCAGTGCTTACCAGGGGTCACACACTGAAGCTTTCTTT. This gives the protein CASSAYQGSHTEAFF.

The chain recombines TRBV7-6 with TRBJ1-5; D remains ambiguous. The CDR3 loop spans 15 amino acids. V lost 1 base, J lost 3 bases, and 10 bases lay in between. Germline CDR1 SGHVS, CDR2 FNYEAQ. CDR3 protein: CASSLGGGFNQPQHF. CDR3 sequence (DNA): TGTGCCAGCAGCTTAGGTGGCGGATTCAATCAGCCCCAGCATTTT.

This rearrangement joins TRBV10-3 to TRBJ2-1; TRBD2 might be the D (6 bases). The CDR3 totals 14 residues. Trimming stripped 0 bases from V and 9 bases from J, with 12 bases between. Germline CDR1 reads ENHRY; CDR2 reads SYGVKD. CDR3 in amino acids: CAISESKGGPEQFF. The CDR3 DNA follows: TGTGCCATCAGTGAGTCAAAAGGAGGGCCTGAGCAGTTCTTC.

The rearrangement links TRBV5-1 to TRBJ2-1; D is perhaps TRBD1 (6 bases). CDR3 length equals 15 residues. Germline V gene lookup returns CDR1 SGHRS and CDR2 YFSETQ. Trimming removed 4 bases at V and 2 bases at J, with 13 bases between. The CDR3 sequence is CASSPGGQAYNEQFF. Here the CDR3 DNA reads TGCGCCAGCAGCCCTGGGGGACAAGCCTACAATGAGCAGTTCTTC.

This chain joins TRBV6-5 and TRBJ1-5; D call uncertain. The CDR3 loop spans 14 amino acids. V gave up 6 bases and J gave up 6 bases, with 15 bases separating them. Germline V gene sequence: CDR1 MNHEY, CDR2 SVGAGI. This CDR3 is CASRVAGGSQPQHF. CDR3 bases: TGTGCCAGCAGGGTGGCGGGAGGGAGTCAGCCCCAGCATTTT.

The V call is TRBV5-6, the J call TRBJ2-5; 13 bases match TRBD2. CDR1 is SGHDT and CDR2 is YYEEEE in the germline V gene. The length of the CDR3 is 16 residues. Unmatched junction bases numbered 8, after V lost 4 bases and J lost 5 bases. CDR3 DNA: TGTGCCAGCAGCAGGGACGCGGGACTAGCGGGGGAGACCCAGTACTTC. This codes for CASSRDAGLAGETQYF.

Turning to this clone: The sample carries other DNA sequences with the same CDR3. The V and J genes are TRBV6-5 and TRBJ2-7; a possible D gene is TRBD1 (6 bases). The CDR3 extends over 13 amino acids. Germline V gene lookup returns CDR1 MNHEY and CDR2 SVGAGI. V lost 7 bases to trimming and J lost 2 bases, with 12 bases between them. CDR3 region: CASTPGTTYEQYF. DNA for the CDR3: TGTGCCAGCACCCCGGGGACAACCTACGAGCAGTACTTC.

The chain links TRBV10-3 to TRBJ1-1; 8 bases map to TRBD1. J lost 5 bases, V lost 10 bases, and 9 bases had no gene match. This CDR3 is built from 13 residues. CDR1 is ENHRY and CDR2 is SYGVKD in the germline V gene. The DNA of the CDR3 is TGTGCCACCACGTCAGGGGGCCGTACTGAAGCTTTCTTT. This encodes CATTSGGRTEAFF.

This clone was observed once. The gene calls are TRBV21-1 and TRBJ2-7; the table's D call, TRBD1, has no DNA check behind it. TRBV21-1 is termed a pseudogene. The CDR3 sequence is 14 residues long. CDR3 bases: TGTGCCAGCAGCCGCCGGGACAGGGACTACGAGCAGTACTTC. This translates into CASSRRDRDYEQYF.

V gene TRBV6-1 combines with J gene TRBJ1-5; D is unresolved. Trimming removed 6 bases from V and 2 bases from J, with 5 bases in between. CDR1 and CDR2 (germline): MNHNS, SASEGT. This CDR3 spans 12 amino acids. The CDR3 nucleotides are TGTGCCAGCAGGGAGGGCAATCAGCCCCAGCATTTT. Translation: CASREGNQPQHF.

The chain is built from TRBV2 and TRBJ2-7; tentatively, D is TRBD2 (5 bases). CDR3 length: 11 residues. Germline CDR1 reads SNHLY; CDR2 reads FYNNEI. V was pared by 6 bases and J by 6 bases, with 9 bases between. The CDR3 protein is CASSGVIEQYF. CDR3 nucleotides: TGTGCCAGCAGCGGGGTGATCGAGCAGTACTTC.

This chain links TRBV18 with TRBJ2-7; D unclear. CDR3 length: 14 residues. V lost 6 bases and J 0 bases, leaving 12 bases between the germline ends. Germline-derived CDR1 and CDR2 are KGHSH and LQKENI. The CDR3 is CASSQEQTSYEQYF. The CDR3 DNA reads TGTGCCAGCTCCCAAGAACAGACCTCCTACGAGCAGTACTTC.

The V call is TRBV18, the J call TRBJ2-7; the match to TRBD1 covers 7 bases. Germline lookup yields CDR1 KGHSH and CDR2 LQKENI. V shed 5 bases, J shed 1 base, and the junction held 8 bases outside the gene matches. There are 15 residues in the CDR3. The CDR3 DNA sequence: TGTGCCAGCTCAACGCGCCCGGGACAGTCCTACGAGCAGTACTTC. Protein product: CASSTRPGQSYEQYF.

The gene calls are TRBV7-2 and TRBJ2-1; tentative D call: TRBD2 (6 bases). The V end lost 1 base, the J end lost 2 bases, and 9 bases lay between the germline ends. CDR1 SGHTA and CDR2 FQGNSA come from the germline V gene. The CDR3 contains 15 residues. Here the CDR3 reads CASSLVGSPYNEQFF. As DNA, the CDR3 is TGTGCCAGCAGCTTAGTCGGGAGTCCCTACAATGAGCAGTTCTTC.

This rearrangement joins TRBV27 to TRBJ1-6; D gene uncertain. The V gene's germline CDR1 is MNHEY and CDR2 SMNVEV (reference sequence). This CDR3 has 14 amino acids. V lost 5 bases to trimming and J lost 5 bases, with 10 bases between them. The CDR3 loop reads CASSPPPDNSPLHF. CDR3 nucleotide sequence: TGTGCCAGCAGTCCCCCCCCGGATAATTCACCCCTCCACTTT.

The table lists this clone with a count of one. V gene TRBV29-1 combines with J gene TRBJ2-5, with 8 bases lining up with TRBD1. The CDR3 is 15 amino acids. Germline CDR1 is SQVTM and CDR2 is ANQGSEA. Unmatched junction bases numbered 10, after V lost 5 bases and J lost 2 bases. CDR3 sequence (DNA): TGCAGCGTTCCCGGACAGGGTTGGGGACAAGAGACCCAGTACTTC. This sequence encodes CSVPGQGWGQETQYF.

V and J are TRBV7-9 and TRBJ2-7; 10 bases align to TRBD1. The CDR3 spans 13 residues. The germline V gene has CDR1 SEHNR and CDR2 FQNEAQ (reference sequence). The junction had 3 bases not matched to a gene; V was cut back by 6 bases and J by 4 bases. CDR3 amino acids: CASRTGQGYEQYF. CDR3 bases: TGTGCCAGCAGAACGGGACAGGGGTACGAGCAGTACTTC.

V and J are TRBV7-2 and TRBJ1-2, with a tentative D call TRBD1 (5 bases). CDR1 and CDR2 from the germline V gene are SGHTA and FQGNSA. The V end lost 2 bases, the J end lost 5 bases, and 9 bases lay between the germline ends. CDR3 length equals 13 residues. CDR3 in DNA: TGTGCCAGCAGCTTACCGACAGCTTATGGCTACACCTTC. It is translated as CASSLPTAYGYTF.

The chain couples TRBV5-1 to TRBJ2-1, with D perhaps matching TRBD2 (5 bases). Between the trimmed V and J ends, which lost 2 bases and 0 bases, there was a span of 12 bases. This CDR3 has 16 residues. Germline V gives CDR1 SGHRS, CDR2 YFSETQ. In DNA, the CDR3 is TGCGCCAGCAGCTTAGGCGGGCTGAGCTCCTACAATGAGCAGTTCTTC. The encoded protein is CASSLGGLSSYNEQFF. Full variable domain (missing parts from reference TRBV5-1 and TRBJ2-1): KAGVTQTPRYLIKTRGQQVTLSCSPISGHRSVSWYQQTPGQGLQFLFEYFSETQRNKGNFPGRFSGRQFSNSRSEMNVSTLELGDSALYLCASSLGGLSSYNEQFFGPGTRLTVL.

This clone was seen just once. This sequence joins TRBV6-1 and TRBJ1-5, with 7 bases aligning to TRBD1. CDR3 length equals 15 residues. Germline CDR1 reads MNHNS; CDR2 reads SASEGT. J gave up 4 bases and V 9 bases, and 12 bases lay outside the gene matches. The CDR3 protein is CASKIDRDFNQPQHF. CDR3 nucleotide sequence: TGTGCCAGTAAGATAGACAGGGACTTTAATCAGCCCCAGCATTTT.

V and J are TRBV29-1 and TRBJ1-4, with TRBD1 matching 8 bases. The CDR3 has 12 residues. In germline, CDR1 is SQVTM, CDR2 ANQGSEA. Trimming removed 5 bases from V and 10 bases from J; junction bases left unmatched: 6. This CDR3 reads CSVQGQVGKLFF. In nucleotides, the CDR3 is TGCAGCGTTCAGGGACAGGTGGGAAAACTGTTTTTT. The full variable domain, its missing parts supplied by reference TRBV29-1 and TRBJ1-4, is SAVISQKPSRDICQRGTSLTIQCQVDSQVTMMFWYRQQPGQSLTLIATANQGSEATYESGFVIDKFPISRPNLTFSTLTVSNMSPEDSSIYLCSVQGQVGKLFFGSGTQLSVL.

V and J are TRBV6-5 and TRBJ1-2; weak D call: TRBD1 (6 bases). The CDR3 extends over 15 amino acids. Germline V gives CDR1 MNHEY, CDR2 SVGAGI. V lost 5 bases and J 4 bases, leaving 17 bases between the germline ends. DNA of the CDR3: TGTGCCAGCAGTCGTACGATGGACAGAGGCTATGGCTACACCTTC. This encodes CASSRTMDRGYGYTF.

V gene TRBV5-4 combines with J gene TRBJ1-1; a weak D match, TRBD1 (5 bases). This CDR3 is 15 amino acids long. Trimming pared 1 base from V and 2 bases from J, leaving 12 bases between. Germline V CDR1 and CDR2: SGHNT, YYREEE (reference sequence). Written as DNA, the CDR3 is TGTGCCAGCAGCTTGCCCTACGGGGGTAACACTGAAGCTTTCTTT. Protein sequence: CASSLPYGGNTEAFF.